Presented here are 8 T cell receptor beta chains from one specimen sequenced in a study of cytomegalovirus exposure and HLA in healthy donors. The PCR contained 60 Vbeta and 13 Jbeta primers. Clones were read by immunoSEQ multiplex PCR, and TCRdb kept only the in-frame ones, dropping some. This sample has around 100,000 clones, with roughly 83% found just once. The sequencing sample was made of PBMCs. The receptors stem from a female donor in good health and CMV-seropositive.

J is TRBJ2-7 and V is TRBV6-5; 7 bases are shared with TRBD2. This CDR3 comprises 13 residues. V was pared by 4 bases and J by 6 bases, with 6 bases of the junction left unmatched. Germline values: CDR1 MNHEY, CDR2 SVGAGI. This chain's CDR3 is CASSWEGEGEQYF. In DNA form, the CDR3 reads TGTGCCAGCAGTTGGGAAGGGGAGGGCGAGCAGTACTTC.

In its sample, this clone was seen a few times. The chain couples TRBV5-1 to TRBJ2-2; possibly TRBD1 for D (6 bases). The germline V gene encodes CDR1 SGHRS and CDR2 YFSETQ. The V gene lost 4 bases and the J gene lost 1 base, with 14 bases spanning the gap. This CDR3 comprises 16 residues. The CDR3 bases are TGCGCCAGCAGCACTAGGACAGATCTGAACACCGGGGAGCTGTTTTTT. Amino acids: CASSTRTDLNTGELFF.

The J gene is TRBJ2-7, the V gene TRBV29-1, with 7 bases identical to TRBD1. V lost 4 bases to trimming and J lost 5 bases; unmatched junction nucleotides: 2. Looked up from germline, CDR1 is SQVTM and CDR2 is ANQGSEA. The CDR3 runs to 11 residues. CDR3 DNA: TGCAGCGTTGGACAGGGCCACGAGCAGTACTTC. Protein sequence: CSVGQGHEQYF.

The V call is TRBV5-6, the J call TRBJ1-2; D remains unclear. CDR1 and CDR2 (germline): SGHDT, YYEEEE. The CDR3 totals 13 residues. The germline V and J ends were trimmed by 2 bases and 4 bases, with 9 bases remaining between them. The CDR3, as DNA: TGTGCCAGCAGCTTAACAGCCCCCTATGGCTACACCTTC. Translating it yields CASSLTAPYGYTF.

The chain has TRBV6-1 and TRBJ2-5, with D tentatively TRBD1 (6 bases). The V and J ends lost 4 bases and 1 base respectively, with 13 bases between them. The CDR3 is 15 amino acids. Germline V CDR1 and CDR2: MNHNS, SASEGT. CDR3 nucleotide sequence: TGTGCCAGCAGTGTCGACAGGCGGCCCCAAGAGACCCAGTACTTC. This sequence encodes CASSVDRRPQETQYF.

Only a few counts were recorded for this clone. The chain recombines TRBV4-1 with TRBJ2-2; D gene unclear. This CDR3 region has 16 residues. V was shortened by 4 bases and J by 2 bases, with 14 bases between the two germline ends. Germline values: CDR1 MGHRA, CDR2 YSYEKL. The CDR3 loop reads CASSREYSANTGELFF. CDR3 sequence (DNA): TGCGCCAGCAGCCGAGAGTACTCTGCTAACACCGGGGAGCTGTTTTTT.

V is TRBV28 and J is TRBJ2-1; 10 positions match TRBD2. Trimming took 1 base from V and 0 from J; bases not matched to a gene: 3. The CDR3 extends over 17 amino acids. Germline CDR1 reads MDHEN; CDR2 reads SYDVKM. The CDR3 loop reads CASSLFASGSSYNEQFF. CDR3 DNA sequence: TGTGCCAGCAGTTTATTTGCTAGCGGGAGCTCCTACAATGAGCAGTTCTTC.

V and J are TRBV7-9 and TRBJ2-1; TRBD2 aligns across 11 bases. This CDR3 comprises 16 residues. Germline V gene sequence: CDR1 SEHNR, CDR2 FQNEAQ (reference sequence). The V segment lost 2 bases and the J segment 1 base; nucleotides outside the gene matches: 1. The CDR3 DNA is TGTGCCAGCAGCTTAATAGCGGGAGGGTCCTACAATGAGCAGTTCTTC. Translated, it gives CASSLIAGGSYNEQFF.